This passage covers 30 T cell receptor beta chains from one sample sequenced in a study of cytomegalovirus exposure and HLA in healthy donors. Researchers ran the PCR with 60 Vbeta and 13 Jbeta primers. The method was immunoSEQ multiplex PCR; TCRdb's version includes in-frame clones alone and lacks a portion of them. The sample includes more than 110,000 clones, 70% to 75% of them seen just once. Source material: PBMCs. These receptors originate from a human donor in good health.

This rearrangement joins TRBV5-6 to TRBJ1-4; 7 bases map to TRBD1. V shed 1 base and J 7 bases; nucleotides not matched to a gene: 7. This CDR3 comprises 15 residues. The V gene's germline CDR1 is SGHDT and CDR2 YYEEEE. The CDR3 sequence: CASSLRGRLSEKLFF. Here the CDR3 DNA reads TGTGCCAGCAGCTTGAGGGGGCGCCTTTCTGAAAAACTGTTTTTT.

The chain has TRBV6-1 and TRBJ1-1; TRBD1 is a possible D gene (5 bases). Germline CDR1 and CDR2: MNHNS and SASEGT. The CDR3 runs to 15 residues. V was shortened by 7 bases and J by 4 bases, with 19 bases between the two germline ends. This chain's CDR3 is CASTRGGDLGTEAFF. As DNA, the CDR3 is TGTGCCAGCACCCGAGGAGGGGATTTGGGCACTGAAGCTTTCTTT.

J is TRBJ2-7 and V is TRBV14; a weak D match, TRBD2 (7 bases). The V end was cut by 5 bases, the J end by 6 bases, with 17 bases between. The V gene's germline CDR1 is SGHDN and CDR2 FVKESK. The CDR3 contains 14 residues. CDR3 nucleotide sequence: TGTGCCAGCAGCAAAGCGGGACAACCCCGCGAGCAGTACTTC. It codes for CASSKAGQPREQYF.

The chain joins TRBV27 to TRBJ2-1; TRBD2 is a possible D gene (5 bases). With 7 bases removed from V and 2 bases from J, the gap between germline ends came to 15 bases. Looked up from germline, CDR1 is MNHEY and CDR2 is SMNVEV (reference sequence). CDR3 length: 15 residues. CDR3 sequence: CASTAAAEAYNEQFF. The CDR3, as DNA: TGTGCCAGCACCGCGGCGGCGGAGGCCTACAATGAGCAGTTCTTC.

V usage is TRBV21-1 and J usage is TRBJ1-5; the DNA was not compared with TRBD1, the D call given in the table. TRBV21-1 is a known pseudogene. This CDR3 is 15 amino acids long. The DNA of the CDR3 is TGTGCCAGCAGCAAAATCGGACAGGGATATCAGCCCCAGCATTTT. It encodes CASSKIGQGYQPQHF.

This clone was seen a handful of times. The J gene is TRBJ2-1, the V gene TRBV12-5, with 9 bases fitting TRBD1. CDR1 is LGHNT, CDR2 FRNRAP, per germline. CDR3 length: 17 amino acids. With V trimmed by 3 bases and J by 2 bases, 8 bases remained unmatched. Written as DNA, the CDR3 is TGTGCTAGTGGTTTCACAGGGGGCAAAAGTGCCTACAATGAGCAGTTCTTC. Protein product: CASGFTGGKSAYNEQFF.

This clone showed up just once. V gene TRBV11-2 combines with J gene TRBJ2-5; TRBD2 agrees at 9 bases. Losses at the gene ends were 5 bases for V and 5 bases for J; bases not matched to a gene: 6. In germline, CDR1 is SGHAT, CDR2 FQNNGV. This CDR3 is 14 amino acids long. CDR3 DNA: TGTGCCAGCAGCCTTCGGACTAGCGCGGAGACCCAGTACTTC. Protein: CASSLRTSAETQYF.

The V and J genes are TRBV19 and TRBJ1-5; no definite D call. V lost 3 bases, J lost 1 base, and 13 bases lay in between. The CDR3 runs 16 residues. Germline V lookup: CDR1 LNHDA, CDR2 SQIVND (reference sequence). The CDR3 DNA reads TGTGCCAGTAGTATCCGGAATAGCGGGAGCAATCAGCCCCAGCATTTT. Protein sequence: CASSIRNSGSNQPQHF.

This clone turned up a few times. The chain joins TRBV27 to TRBJ2-7; D gene uncertain. Looked up from germline, CDR1 is MNHEY and CDR2 is SMNVEV (reference sequence). V was clipped by 3 bases and J by 1 base, with 7 bases between them. The CDR3 runs 13 residues. The CDR3 DNA sequence: TGTGCCAGCAGTTTCGCGGCTTCCTACGAGCAGTACTTC. It specifies CASSFAASYEQYF.

This chain links TRBV14 with TRBJ1-2; the D is unclear. Per the germline V gene, CDR1 is SGHDN and CDR2 is FVKESK. This CDR3 is built from 15 residues. V lost 2 bases and J lost 0, with 10 bases in between. In DNA form, the CDR3 reads TGTGCCAGCAGCCAATCTATAAACCCTAACTATGGCTACACCTTC. Protein sequence: CASSQSINPNYGYTF.

The chain is built from TRBV7-3 and TRBJ2-7; 7 positions match TRBD2. This CDR3 is built from 12 residues. The germline V gene has CDR1 SGHTA and CDR2 FQGTGA. The ends lost 2 bases at V and 7 bases at J; junction bases unmatched: 2. The CDR3 sequence: CASSLYGGEQYF. DNA for the CDR3: TGTGCCAGCAGCTTATACGGGGGGGAGCAGTACTTC.

This clone was observed a few times. CDR3 nucleotides: TGTGCCAGCAGTGCTAGTAACGCAGATACGCAGTATTTT. Encoded protein: CASSASNADTQYF. The chain employs TRBV6-4 and TRBJ2-3, with D unresolved. Germline-derived CDR1 and CDR2 are MRHNA and SNTAGT. Between the trimmed V and J ends, which lost 4 bases and 4 bases, there was a span of 9 bases. The CDR3 length is 13 residues.

The chain has TRBV28 and TRBJ2-7; 8 bases align to TRBD1. The CDR3 consists of 15 residues. Germline-derived CDR1 and CDR2 are MDHEN and SYDVKM. V was pared by 3 bases and J by 2 bases, with 6 bases of the junction left unmatched. CDR3 protein: CASSLVTGGPYEQYF. The CDR3 bases are TGTGCCAGCAGTTTGGTTACAGGGGGGCCCTACGAGCAGTACTTC.

The V and J genes are TRBV5-1 and TRBJ2-3; TRBD1 agrees at 7 bases. Germline CDR1 and CDR2: SGHRS and YFSETQ. The CDR3 extends over 15 amino acids. J gave up 5 bases and V 0 bases, and 6 bases lay outside the gene matches. The CDR3 loop is CASSLGDSLQDTQYF. CDR3 nucleotides: TGCGCCAGCAGCTTGGGGGACAGCCTACAAGATACGCAGTATTTT.

The chain recombines TRBV5-4 with TRBJ1-4, with a weak D call TRBD1 (5 bases). V lost 0 bases, J lost 8 bases, and 14 bases lay in between. This CDR3 is 15 amino acids long. Per the germline V gene, CDR1 is SGHNT and CDR2 is YYREEE (reference sequence). CDR3 loop: CASSLEGGGVEKLFF. CDR3 in DNA: TGTGCCAGCAGCTTGGAGGGCGGGGGGGTCGAAAAACTGTTTTTT.

The chain joins TRBV5-1 to TRBJ2-7; D is unresolved. The germline gives CDR1 SGHRS, CDR2 YFSETQ. Between the trimmed V and J ends, which lost 1 base and 0 bases, there was a span of 8 bases. The CDR3 loop spans 14 amino acids. The chain's CDR3 is CASSLTTYSYEQYF. The DNA for the CDR3 is TGCGCCAGCAGCTTGACGACATACTCCTACGAGCAGTACTTC.

This sequence joins TRBV29-1 and TRBJ1-2; TRBD1 matches at 8 bases. Germline-derived CDR1 and CDR2 are SQVTM and ANQGSEA. The CDR3 totals 16 residues. The ends lost 4 bases at V and 0 bases at J; junction bases unmatched: 10. The CDR3 loop is CSVGVYRGSANYGYTF. The CDR3 DNA follows: TGCAGCGTTGGCGTTTACAGGGGGTCGGCTAACTATGGCTACACCTTC.

The chain employs TRBV5-1 and TRBJ1-5, with a tentative D call TRBD1 (6 bases). The germline V and J ends were trimmed by 5 bases and 0 bases, with 15 bases remaining between them. In germline, CDR1 is SGHRS, CDR2 YFSETQ. The CDR3 loop spans 16 amino acids. CDR3 DNA sequence: TGCGCCAGCAGTTTAGGGGGGGGTGGTAGCAATCAGCCCCAGCATTTT. It translates to CASSLGGGGSNQPQHF.

V gene TRBV27 combines with J gene TRBJ2-1; 9 bases map to TRBD2. CDR1 and CDR2 (germline): MNHEY, SMNVEV (reference sequence). Trimming cost V 3 bases and J 9 bases; bases outside gene matches: 3. This CDR3 has 13 residues. The CDR3 region is CASSFGGRGEQFF. CDR3 nucleotides: TGTGCCAGCAGTTTCGGCGGGAGGGGTGAGCAGTTCTTC.

The chain recombines TRBV10-3 with TRBJ1-2; TRBD1 is a possible D gene (5 bases). The ends were cut back, 2 bases at V and 6 bases at J, with 13 bases in the middle. Germline V gene sequence: CDR1 ENHRY, CDR2 SYGVKD. The CDR3 is made up of 14 amino acids. The CDR3 spells CAISERQGNNGYTF. As DNA, the CDR3 is TGTGCCATCAGTGAGCGGCAGGGAAACAATGGCTACACCTTC.

The genes are TRBV7-3 and TRBJ2-2, with a possible D match to TRBD1 (6 bases). The CDR3 contains 15 residues. V lost 3 bases, J lost 6 bases, and 14 bases lay in between. Germline V gives CDR1 SGHTA, CDR2 FQGTGA. The CDR3 DNA sequence: TGTGCCAGCAGCTTCGATTACCCAGGGGCCGGGGAGCTGTTTTTT. The encoded protein is CASSFDYPGAGELFF.

This clone was seen only a few times. V and J are TRBV5-1 and TRBJ1-6; D uncertain. Germline-derived CDR1 and CDR2 are SGHRS and YFSETQ. The CDR3 spans 17 residues. The ends were cut back, 0 bases at V and 5 bases at J, with 15 bases in the middle. CDR3 in DNA: TGCGCCAGCAGCTTGGTCACTCTCAGGTTTAATAATTCACCCCTCCACTTT. Protein product: CASSLVTLRFNNSPLHF.

CDR3 bases: TGTGCCATCAGTGAAGGGGGGGACGTGGTAGATACGCAGTATTTT. Protein sequence: CAISEGGDVVDTQYF. V gene TRBV10-3 combines with J gene TRBJ2-3; D may be TRBD2 (7 bases). The CDR3 runs 15 residues. CDR1 ENHRY and CDR2 SYGVKD come from the germline V gene. Trimming pared 3 bases from V and 5 bases from J, leaving 15 bases between.

This chain's CDR3 is CAWRRVGAGETQYF. CDR3 DNA: TGTGCCTGGCGGAGGGTCGGAGCGGGAGAGACCCAGTACTTC. This chain links TRBV30 with TRBJ2-5; D is possibly TRBD2 (6 bases). The germline CDR1 and CDR2 sequences are GTSNPN and SVGIG (reference sequence). The length of the CDR3 is 14 residues. V gave up 5 bases and J gave up 4 bases, with 17 bases separating them.

About this clone: This sample includes further DNA sequences coding for the same CDR3. V and J are TRBV5-1 and TRBJ2-5; 13 nucleotides match TRBD2. The CDR3 contains 16 residues. Per germline, CDR1 SGHRS and CDR2 YFSETQ. V shed 0 bases and J 2 bases; nucleotides not matched to a gene: 1. Here the CDR3 DNA reads TGCGCCAGCAGCTTGGGACTAGCGGGGGGTCAAGAGACCCAGTACTTC. Translated: CASSLGLAGGQETQYF.

The V call is TRBV5-1, the J call TRBJ2-3, with 9 bases that match TRBD2. The V gene end was trimmed by 7 bases and the J gene end by 0 bases; junction bases not matched to a gene: 21. Germline V gives CDR1 SGHRS, CDR2 YFSETQ. The CDR3 contains 20 residues. As DNA, the CDR3 is TGCGCCAGCGAAGGTACCGCTACTAGCGGGCGACAGACTAGCACAGATACGCAGTATTTT. It specifies CASEGTATSGRQTSTDTQYF.

The chain combines TRBV6-1 with TRBJ1-4; TRBD1 might be the D (5 bases). The CDR3 has 13 amino acids. Germline V gene lookup returns CDR1 MNHNS and CDR2 SASEGT. Trimming left V 3 bases short and J 12 bases short, with 14 bases between. In DNA form, the CDR3 reads TGTGCCAGCAGTGAGACAGTACAGAAAGAACTGTTTTTT. Translated: CASSETVQKELFF.

This chain uses TRBV5-1 with TRBJ1-3; possible D gene TRBD1, 6 bases. This CDR3 region has 15 residues. V dropped 5 bases and J dropped 2 bases, with 14 bases sitting between them. Germline V gene sequence: CDR1 SGHRS, CDR2 YFSETQ. CDR3 sequence reads: CASRPAGEPGNTIYF. CDR3 bases: TGCGCCAGCAGGCCAGCAGGGGAACCTGGAAACACCATATATTTT. Complete variable domain (other parts from reference TRBV5-1 and TRBJ1-3): KAGVTQTPRYLIKTRGQQVTLSCSPISGHRSVSWYQQTPGQGLQFLFEYFSETQRNKGNFPGRFSGRQFSNSRSEMNVSTLELGDSALYLCASRPAGEPGNTIYFGEGSWLTVV.

The rearrangement joins TRBV7-2 to TRBJ1-2, with 8 bases that match TRBD1. The V segment lost 5 bases and the J segment 6 bases; nucleotides outside the gene matches: 11. This CDR3 spans 15 amino acids. Looked up from germline, CDR1 is SGHTA and CDR2 is FQGNSA. The CDR3, as DNA: TGTGCCAGCAGCAAGGACAGGGAACCCCTAGATGGCTACACCTTC. It yields the protein CASSKDREPLDGYTF. Supplemented by reference TRBV7-2 and TRBJ1-2, the full variable domain reads GAGVSQSPSNKVTEKGKDVELRCDPISGHTALYWYRQSLGQGLEFLIYFQGNSAPDKSGLPSDRFSAERTGGSVSTLTIQRTQQEDSAVYLCASSKDREPLDGYTFGSGTRLTVV.

J is TRBJ2-7 and V is TRBV27; possibly TRBD2 for D (5 bases). V gave up 0 bases and J gave up 3 bases, with 12 bases separating them. Germline-derived CDR1 and CDR2 are MNHEY and SMNVEV (reference sequence). This CDR3 has 15 residues. CDR3 nucleotides: TGTGCCAGCAGTTTATCGGCTAGCACTAACTACGAGCAGTACTTC. Its translation is CASSLSASTNYEQYF.